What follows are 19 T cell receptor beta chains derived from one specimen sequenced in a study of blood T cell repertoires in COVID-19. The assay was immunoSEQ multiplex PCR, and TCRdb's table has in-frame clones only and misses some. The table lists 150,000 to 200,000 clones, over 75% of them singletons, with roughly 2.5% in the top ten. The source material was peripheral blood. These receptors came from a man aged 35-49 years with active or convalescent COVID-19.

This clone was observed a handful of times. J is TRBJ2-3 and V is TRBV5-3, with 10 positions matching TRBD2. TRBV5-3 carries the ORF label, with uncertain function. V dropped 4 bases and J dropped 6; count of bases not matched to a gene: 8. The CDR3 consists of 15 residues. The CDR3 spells CARSAEAGGADTQYF. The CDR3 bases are TGTGCCAGAAGCGCAGAAGCGGGGGGGGCGGATACGCAGTATTTT.

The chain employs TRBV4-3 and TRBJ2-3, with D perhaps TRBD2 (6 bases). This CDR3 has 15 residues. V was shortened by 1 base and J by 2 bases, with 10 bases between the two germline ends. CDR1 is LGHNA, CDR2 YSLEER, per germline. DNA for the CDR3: TGCGCCAGCAGCCAAGGGGGGGACCACACAGATACGCAGTATTTT. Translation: CASSQGGDHTDTQYF.

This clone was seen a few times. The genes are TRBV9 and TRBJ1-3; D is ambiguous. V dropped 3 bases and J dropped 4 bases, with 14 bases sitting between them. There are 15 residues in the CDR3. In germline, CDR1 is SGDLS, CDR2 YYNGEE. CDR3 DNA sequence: TGTGCCAGCAGCGCAGATCCGGGAACCGGAAACACCATATATTTT. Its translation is CASSADPGTGNTIYF. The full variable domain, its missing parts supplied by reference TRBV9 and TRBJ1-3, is DSGVTQTPKHLITATGQRVTLRCSPRSGDLSVYWYQQSLDQGLQFLIQYYNGEERAKGNILERFSAQQFPDLHSELNLSSLELGDSALYFCASSADPGTGNTIYFGEGSWLTVV.

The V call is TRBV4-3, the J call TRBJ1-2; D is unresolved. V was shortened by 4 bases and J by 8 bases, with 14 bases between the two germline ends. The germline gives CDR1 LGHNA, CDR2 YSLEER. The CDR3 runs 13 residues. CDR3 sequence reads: CASSLRGGSGYTF. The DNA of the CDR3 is TGCGCCAGCAGCCTCAGAGGAGGGTCAGGCTACACCTTC.

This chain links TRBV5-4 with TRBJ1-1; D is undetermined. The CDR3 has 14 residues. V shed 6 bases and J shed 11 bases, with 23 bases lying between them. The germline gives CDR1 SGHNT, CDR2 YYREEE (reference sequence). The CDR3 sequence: CASNSVGGNNVAFF. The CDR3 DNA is TGTGCCAGCAACTCCGTCGGTGGTAATAACGTGGCTTTCTTT.

This chain's CDR3 is CAWDRGSGNTIYF. Here the CDR3 DNA reads TGTGCCTGGGACAGGGGCTCTGGAAACACCATATATTTT. This chain uses TRBV30 with TRBJ1-3; 8 bases align to TRBD1. Germline loops: CDR1 GTSNPN, CDR2 SVGIG (reference sequence). The trim removed 5 bases at V and 0 bases at J, leaving 0 bases unmatched. This CDR3 comprises 13 residues.

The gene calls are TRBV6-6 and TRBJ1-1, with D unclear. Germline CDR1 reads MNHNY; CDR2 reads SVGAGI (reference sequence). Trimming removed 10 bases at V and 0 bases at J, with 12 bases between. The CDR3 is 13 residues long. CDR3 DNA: TGTGCCACAACAACTAGGGTGAACACTGAAGCTTTCTTT. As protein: CATTTRVNTEAFF.

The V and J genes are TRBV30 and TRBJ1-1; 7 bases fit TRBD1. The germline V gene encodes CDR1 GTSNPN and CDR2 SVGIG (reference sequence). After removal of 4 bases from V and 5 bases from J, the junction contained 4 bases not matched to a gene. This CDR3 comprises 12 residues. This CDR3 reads CAWNPGGTEAFF. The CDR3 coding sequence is TGTGCCTGGAACCCAGGGGGGACTGAAGCTTTCTTT.

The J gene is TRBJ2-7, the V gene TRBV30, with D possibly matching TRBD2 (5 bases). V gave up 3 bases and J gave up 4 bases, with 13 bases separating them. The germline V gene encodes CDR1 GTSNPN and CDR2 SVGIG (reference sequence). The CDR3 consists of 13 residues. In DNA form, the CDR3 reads TGTGCCTGGAGCTCGGGGAACGTATACGAGCAGTACTTC. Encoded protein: CAWSSGNVYEQYF.

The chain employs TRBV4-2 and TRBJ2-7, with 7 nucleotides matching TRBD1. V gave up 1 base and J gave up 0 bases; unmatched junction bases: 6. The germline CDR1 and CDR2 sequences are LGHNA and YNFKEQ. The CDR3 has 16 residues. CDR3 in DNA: TGTGCCAGCAGCCAAGGGGACAGACAGTTCTCCTACGAGCAGTACTTC. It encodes CASSQGDRQFSYEQYF.

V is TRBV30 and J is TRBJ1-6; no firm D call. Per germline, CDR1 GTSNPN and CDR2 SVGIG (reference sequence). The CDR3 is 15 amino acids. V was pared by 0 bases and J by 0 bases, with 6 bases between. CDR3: CAWSVGASYNSPLHF. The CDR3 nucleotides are TGTGCCTGGAGTGTCGGAGCCTCCTATAATTCACCCCTCCACTTT.

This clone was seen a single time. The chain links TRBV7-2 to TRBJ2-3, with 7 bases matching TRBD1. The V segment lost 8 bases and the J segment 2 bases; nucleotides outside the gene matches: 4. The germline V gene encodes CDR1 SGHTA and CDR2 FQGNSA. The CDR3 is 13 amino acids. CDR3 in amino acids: CASLQGYTDTQYF. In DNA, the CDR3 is TGTGCCAGCTTACAGGGGTACACAGATACGCAGTATTTT.

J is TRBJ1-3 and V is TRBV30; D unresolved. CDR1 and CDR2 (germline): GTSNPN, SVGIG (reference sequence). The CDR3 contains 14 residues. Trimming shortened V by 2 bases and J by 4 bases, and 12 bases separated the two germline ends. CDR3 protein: CAWSTGVDGNTIYF. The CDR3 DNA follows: TGTGCCTGGAGTACCGGGGTTGACGGAAACACCATATATTTT.

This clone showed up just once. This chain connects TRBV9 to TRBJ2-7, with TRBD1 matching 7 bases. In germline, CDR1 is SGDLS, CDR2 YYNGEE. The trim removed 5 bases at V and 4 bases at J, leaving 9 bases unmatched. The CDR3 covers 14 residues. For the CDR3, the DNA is TGTGCCAGCAGACGACAGGGAAGGGCATACGAGCAGTACTTC. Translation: CASRRQGRAYEQYF.

The CDR3, as DNA: TGTGCCAGCAGTTACGGGGGACAACTCTACGAGCAGTACTTC. This encodes CASSYGGQLYEQYF. The chain couples TRBV6-5 to TRBJ2-7; possibly TRBD1 for D (6 bases). V lost 2 bases, J lost 3 bases, and 11 bases lay in between. The CDR3 sequence is 14 residues long. CDR1 is MNHEY, CDR2 SVGAGI, per germline.

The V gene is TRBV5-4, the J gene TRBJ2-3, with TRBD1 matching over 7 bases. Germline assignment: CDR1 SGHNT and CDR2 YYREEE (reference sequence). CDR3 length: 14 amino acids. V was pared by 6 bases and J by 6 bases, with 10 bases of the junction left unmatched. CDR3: CASTRGGTDDTQYF. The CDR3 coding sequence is TGTGCCAGCACCAGAGGGGGCACAGATGATACGCAGTATTTT. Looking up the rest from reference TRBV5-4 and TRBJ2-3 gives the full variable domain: ETGVTQSPTHLIKTRGQQVTLRCSSQSGHNTVSWYQQALGQGPQFIFQYYREEENGRGNFPPRFSGLQFPNYSSELNVNALELDDSALYLCASTRGGTDDTQYFGPGTRLTVL.

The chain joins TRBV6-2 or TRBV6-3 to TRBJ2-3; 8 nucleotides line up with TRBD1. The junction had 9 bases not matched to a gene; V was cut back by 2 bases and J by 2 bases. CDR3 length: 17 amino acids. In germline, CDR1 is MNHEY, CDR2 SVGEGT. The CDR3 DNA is TGTGCCAGCAGTTACCCTCAACAGGGGGAGTACACAGATACGCAGTATTTT. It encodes CASSYPQQGEYTDTQYF.

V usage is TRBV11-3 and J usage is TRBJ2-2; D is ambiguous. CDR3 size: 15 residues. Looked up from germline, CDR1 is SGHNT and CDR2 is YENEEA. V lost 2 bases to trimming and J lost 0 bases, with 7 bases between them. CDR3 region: CASSLKSSNTGELFF. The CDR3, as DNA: TGTGCCAGCAGCTTAAAGAGTTCGAACACCGGGGAGCTGTTTTTT.

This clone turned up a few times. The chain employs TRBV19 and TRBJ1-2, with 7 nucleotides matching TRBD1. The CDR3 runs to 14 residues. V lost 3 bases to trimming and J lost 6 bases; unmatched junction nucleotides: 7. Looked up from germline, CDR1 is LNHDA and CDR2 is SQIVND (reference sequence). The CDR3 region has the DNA TGTGCCAGTAGTATCCCCTCGACAGGGAATGGCTACACCTTC. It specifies CASSIPSTGNGYTF.